Presented here are 21 T cell receptor beta chains from one specimen sequenced in a study of T cell responses to AZD1222 COVID-19 vaccine. Some clones are missing from TCRdb's copy, which holds only in-frame ones; the method was immunoSEQ multiplex PCR. The table has approximately 180,000 clones, roughly 92% seen once. The sequencing used peripheral blood, collected 28 days after the second dose of the MenACWY control vaccine. These receptors were collected from an adult who received the MenACWY meningococcal vaccine as a control.

V is TRBV29-1 and J is TRBJ2-5; a possible D gene is TRBD2 (5 bases). Germline CDR1 reads SQVTM; CDR2 reads ANQGSEA. This CDR3 comprises 12 residues. V lost 6 bases, J lost 2 bases, and 10 bases lay in between. CDR3 nucleotide sequence: TGCAGCGTCGGGATGGGGCAAGAGACCCAGTACTTC. Translating gives CSVGMGQETQYF.

This clone was recorded only once. The J gene is TRBJ1-1, the V gene TRBV28; TRBD1 matches 9 bases. CDR3 size: 17 residues. V was pared by 8 bases and J by 0 bases, with 13 bases of the junction left unmatched. Germline CDR1 reads MDHEN; CDR2 reads SYDVKM. The CDR3 DNA reads as TGTGCCAGCTCCGACGAACAGGGGGCTAATATGAACACTGAAGCTTTCTTT. Protein product: CASSDEQGANMNTEAFF.

V is TRBV27 and J is TRBJ2-7; a weak D match, TRBD2 (6 bases). Trimming pared 3 bases from V and 2 bases from J, leaving 20 bases between. CDR3 length: 17 amino acids. Per the germline V gene, CDR1 is MNHEY and CDR2 is SMNVEV (reference sequence). CDR3 nucleotide sequence: TGTGCCAGCAGTTTTAGGGCCCTTACCGGGGGTGCCTACGAGCAGTACTTC. This sequence encodes CASSFRALTGGAYEQYF.

The V and J genes are TRBV11-3 and TRBJ2-3; possible D gene TRBD2, 7 bases. This CDR3 has 18 residues. The germline V and J ends were trimmed by 4 bases and 1 base, with 21 bases remaining between them. Germline-derived CDR1 and CDR2 are SGHNT and YENEEA. CDR3 DNA: TGTGCCAGCAGCTCCCGGGGGACGGGGGGCATTGGCACAGATACGCAGTATTTT. Residues: CASSSRGTGGIGTDTQYF.

The rearrangement uses TRBV2 and TRBJ1-4, with D possibly matching TRBD1 (6 bases). The CDR3 consists of 14 residues. Trimming removed 2 bases at V and 7 bases at J, with 11 bases between. Germline CDR1 SNHLY, CDR2 FYNNEI. CDR3 sequence (DNA): TGTGCCAGCAGTGAATGGGGGGCCCCTGAAAAACTGTTTTTT. Its protein is CASSEWGAPEKLFF. Using reference TRBV2 and TRBJ1-4 for the parts outside the CDR3, the full variable domain is EPEVTQTPSHQVTQMGQEVILRCVPISNHLYFYWYRQILGQKVEFLVSFYNNEISEKSEIFDDQFSVERPDGSNFTLKIRSTKLEDSAMYFCASSEWGAPEKLFFGSGTQLSVL.

The V and J genes are TRBV5-1 and TRBJ2-5; D is ambiguous. Trimming removed 2 bases at V and 5 bases at J, with 10 bases between. The CDR3 length is 13 residues. The V gene's germline CDR1 is SGHRS and CDR2 YFSETQ. CDR3 protein: CASSLRVRETQYF. The CDR3, as DNA: TGCGCCAGCAGCTTAAGGGTTCGGGAGACCCAGTACTTC.

The chain has TRBV25-1 and TRBJ1-3; possible D gene TRBD1, 6 bases. V was pared by 1 base and J by 8 bases, with 15 bases between. The CDR3 totals 15 residues. CDR1 and CDR2 (germline): MGHDK, SYGVNS. The CDR3 protein is CASSESHRAWDTIYF. In nucleotides, the CDR3 is TGTGCCAGCAGTGAATCCCACAGGGCGTGGGACACCATATATTTT.

The gene calls are TRBV28 and TRBJ1-4, with TRBD1 identical over 9 bases. The CDR3 sequence is 15 residues long. J was trimmed by 5 bases and V by 5 bases; bases with no gene match: 6. Germline loops: CDR1 MDHEN, CDR2 SYDVKM. In DNA form, the CDR3 reads TGTGCCAGCAGTCCCCCCGGGACAGGGAATGAAAAACTGTTTTTT. Translating gives CASSPPGTGNEKLFF.

The chain couples TRBV27 to TRBJ1-6; the D gene is possibly TRBD1 (6 bases). Per germline, CDR1 MNHEY and CDR2 SMNVEV (reference sequence). Deletions cut 0 bases from V and 4 bases from J, with 10 bases between. This CDR3 comprises 16 residues. CDR3 region: CASSLSGGLYNSPLHF. CDR3 DNA: TGTGCCAGCAGTTTATCGGGGGGCCTGTATAATTCACCCCTCCACTTT.

The chain joins TRBV7-6 to TRBJ1-1, with unresolved D. The CDR3 runs 15 residues. CDR1 is SGHVS and CDR2 is FNYEAQ in the germline V gene. Trimming removed 1 base at V and 4 bases at J, with 13 bases between. The CDR3 region is CASSLVVGVGTEAFF. The CDR3 bases are TGTGCCAGCAGCTTAGTCGTTGGGGTGGGCACTGAAGCTTTCTTT.

There are a few counts of this clone. The chain recombines TRBV7-2 with TRBJ2-1; D uncertain. The CDR3 is made up of 14 amino acids. V was clipped by 3 bases and J by 2 bases, with 8 bases between them. Germline lookup yields CDR1 SGHTA and CDR2 FQGNSA. The CDR3, as DNA: TGTGCCAGCAGCTTGCCAGGAGCCTACAATGAGCAGTTCTTC. It encodes CASSLPGAYNEQFF.

This sequence joins TRBV6-1 and TRBJ1-2, with a possible D match to TRBD1 (6 bases). Germline V CDR1 and CDR2: MNHNS, SASEGT. This CDR3 spans 15 amino acids. V was shortened by 0 bases and J by 4 bases, with 12 bases between the two germline ends. The CDR3 sequence: CASSEALAGAYGYTF. CDR3 in DNA: TGTGCCAGCAGTGAAGCCCTGGCAGGGGCCTATGGCTACACCTTC.

V gene TRBV19 combines with J gene TRBJ2-1, with 8 positions matching TRBD2. V shed 5 bases and J 0 bases; nucleotides not matched to a gene: 9. The germline V gene encodes CDR1 LNHDA and CDR2 SQIVND (reference sequence). This CDR3 has 17 residues. CDR3 region: CASSASRGGGSYNEQFF. DNA for the CDR3: TGTGCCAGTAGTGCCTCCCGGGGGGGCGGCTCCTACAATGAGCAGTTCTTC.

V is TRBV9 and J is TRBJ1-5; no definite D call. The germline gives CDR1 SGDLS, CDR2 YYNGEE. Trimming took off 4 bases at V and 2 bases at J, with 10 bases between the two ends. The length of the CDR3 is 14 residues. The CDR3 region has the DNA TGTGCCAGCAGCCCGGACGGGGGCAATCAGCCCCAGCATTTT. Translating it yields CASSPDGGNQPQHF. The full variable domain, with the rest looked up from reference TRBV9 and TRBJ1-5, is DSGVTQTPKHLITATGQRVTLRCSPRSGDLSVYWYQQSLDQGLQFLIQYYNGEERAKGNILERFSAQQFPDLHSELNLSSLELGDSALYFCASSPDGGNQPQHFGDGTRLSIL.

V and J are TRBV28 and TRBJ1-5; a weak D match, TRBD1 (5 bases). V lost 7 bases, J lost 4 bases, and 11 bases lay in between. The CDR3 runs to 13 residues. From germline, CDR1 is MDHEN and CDR2 SYDVKM. The CDR3 bases are TGTGCCAGCAAACAGGAGATTAATCAGCCCCAGCATTTT. It translates to CASKQEINQPQHF.

CDR3 loop: CASSLGVGGPSYEQYF. CDR3 nucleotides: TGTGCCAGCAGCTTGGGAGTCGGGGGGCCTAGCTACGAGCAGTACTTC. V gene TRBV5-4 combines with J gene TRBJ2-7; D is possibly TRBD2 (7 bases). The CDR3 has 16 amino acids. CDR1 is SGHNT and CDR2 is YYREEE in the germline V gene (reference sequence). The V gene lost 0 bases and the J gene lost 3 bases, with 16 bases spanning the gap.

The chain carries TRBV6-5 and TRBJ1-5; no clear D gene. Germline CDR1 and CDR2: MNHEY and SVGAGI. This CDR3 region has 13 residues. The germline V and J ends were trimmed by 4 bases and 4 bases, with 8 bases remaining between them. The CDR3 protein is CASSSAENQPQHF. The CDR3 nucleotides read TGTGCCAGCAGTTCGGCAGAAAATCAGCCCCAGCATTTT.

This chain connects TRBV5-1 to TRBJ2-1, with TRBD2 as a possible D gene (5 bases). Deletions cut 5 bases from V and 15 bases from J, with 15 bases between. The CDR3 totals 11 residues. Germline V CDR1 and CDR2: SGHRS, YFSETQ. Written as DNA, the CDR3 is TGCGCCAGCAGTCGAGAGGGCCGGGCGTTCTTC. Translation gives CASSREGRAFF.

The chain links TRBV15 to TRBJ1-1, with 11 positions matching TRBD1. Germline loops: CDR1 LNHNV, CDR2 YYDKDF (reference sequence). This CDR3 has 16 amino acids. After removal of 1 base from V and 4 bases from J, the junction contained 5 bases not matched to a gene. CDR3 loop: CATSRVVGTGGTEAFF. In DNA form, the CDR3 reads TGTGCCACCAGCAGAGTGGTTGGGACAGGGGGCACTGAAGCTTTCTTT.

The gene calls are TRBV7-3 and TRBJ2-7, with TRBD1 matching 7 bases. Per the germline V gene, CDR1 is SGHTA and CDR2 is FQGTGA. The trim removed 5 bases at V and 2 bases at J, leaving 18 bases unmatched. CDR3 length: 18 amino acids. In DNA form, the CDR3 reads TGTGCCAGCAGCCCAAAAGGGGTCCGGGACAGCGCAACCTACGAGCAGTACTTC. This translates into CASSPKGVRDSATYEQYF.

V gene TRBV29-1 combines with J gene TRBJ1-1; perhaps TRBD1 as D (6 bases). V was trimmed by 8 bases and J by 3 bases, leaving 13 bases between them. This CDR3 spans 12 amino acids. Germline assignment: CDR1 SQVTM and CDR2 ANQGSEA. CDR3 coding DNA: TGCAGCACCTGGGAGGGGGACACTGAAGCTTTCTTT. Residues: CSTWEGDTEAFF.